This T cell receptor beta chain was sequenced in a study of T-cell reconstitution after alpha-beta-depleted transplantation in children (dated by TCRdb to about 2016). Background on the whole study: The study quantitatively tracked T-cell immune reconstitution after TCRalphabeta/CD19-depleted allogeneic hematopoietic cell transplantation in children using TCR repertoire profiling.

This clonotype has ten or more counts. It has no known antigen specificity. No much larger clone is present one base from it, and per-base qualities are unavailable. From a lookup of the germline V gene, CDR1 and CDR2 are SGHRS and YFSETQ. The CDR3 holds 15 amino acids from the cysteine to the phenylalanine. Only CDR3 DNA remains: 45 bases, in frame from the first base. Trimming removed 1 base from V and 7 bases from J; the gene matches leave 2 bases unexplained. Libraries came from PCR. TCRdb records Illumina HiSeq 2500 as the sequencer. To normalize quantification of the TCRbeta repertoire, the TCR libraries were built with molecular barcoding that relied on unique molecular identifiers. Starting from the raw public reads, TCRdb applied fastp trimming at Q25, assembled clones with MiXCR and retained in-frame beta chains. Rows are unified per CDR3 protein, each entry keeping the most common DNA and genes. The sample records over 150,000 distinct CDR3 sequences, about 14% of which are singletons. The ten largest make up roughly 13% of the sample.

The chain employs TRBV5-1 and TRBJ2-1, with TRBD2 identical over 13 junction bases. The clonotype was recovered from a human donor who donated a stem cell graft to a child with acute lymphoblastic leukemia. The material was PBMCs from the stem cell graft donor, obtained from the stem cell graft. The CDR3 protein is CASSLKLAGGNEQFF. In nucleotide form, the sequence is TGCGCCAGCAGCTTGAAACTAGCGGGAGGGAATGAGCAGTTCTTC.